The sequence of this T cell receptor (beta chain) was determined in a study of preoperative IRX-2 immunotherapy in early breast cancer. Noted treatment: preoperative locoregional IRX-2 cytokine immunotherapy. Samples came from a phase Ib trial of preoperative locoregional IRX-2 cytokine immunotherapy. Here immunoSEQ multiplex PCR was the method, and the copy in TCRdb shows in-frame clones only, minus some. Of tens of thousands of clones listed, roughly 89% are singletons. Germline values: CDR1 ENHRY, CDR2 SYGVKD. The CDR3 length is 18 residues. Trimming removed 0 bases from V and 2 bases from J; junction bases left unmatched: 7.

The rearrangement joins TRBV10-3 to TRBJ1-5, with 10 bases fitting TRBD1. The source was tumor tissue, collected after IRX-2 immunotherapy. The sequence derives from a human donor with breast cancer. CDR3 nucleotide sequence: TGTGCCATCAGTGAGTCGAGAGGGGACAGGGGAGGCAATCAGCCCCAGCATTTT. It encodes CAISESRGDRGGNQPQHF.